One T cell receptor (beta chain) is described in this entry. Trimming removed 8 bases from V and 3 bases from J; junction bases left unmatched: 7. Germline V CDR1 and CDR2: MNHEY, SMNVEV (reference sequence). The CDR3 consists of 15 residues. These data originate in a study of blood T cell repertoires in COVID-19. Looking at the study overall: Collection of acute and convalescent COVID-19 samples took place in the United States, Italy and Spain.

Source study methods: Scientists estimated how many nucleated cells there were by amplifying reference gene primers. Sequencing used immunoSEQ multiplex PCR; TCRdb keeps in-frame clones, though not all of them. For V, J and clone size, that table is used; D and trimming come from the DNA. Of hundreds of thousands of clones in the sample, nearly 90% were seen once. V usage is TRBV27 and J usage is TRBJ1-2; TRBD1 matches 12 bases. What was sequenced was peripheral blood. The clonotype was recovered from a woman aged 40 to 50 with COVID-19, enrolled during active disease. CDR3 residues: CASSPGQGAYYGYTF. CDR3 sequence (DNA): TGTGCCAGCTCTCCGGGACAGGGGGCTTACTATGGCTACACCTTC.